Presented here are 14 T cell receptor beta chains from one specimen sequenced in a study of blood T cell repertoires in COVID-19. Produced via immunoSEQ multiplex PCR; TCRdb's table is partial and in-frame only. The sample consists of about 160,000 clones, roughly 85% of them appearing once. The specimen sequenced was peripheral blood. The receptors come from a woman in her sixties or seventies with COVID-19, enrolled during active disease.

V is TRBV11-3 and J is TRBJ2-1; 7 positions match TRBD2. CDR1 and CDR2 from the germline V gene are SGHNT and YENEEA. With 5 bases clipped from V and 2 bases from J, the junction kept 6 bases outside the gene matches. The CDR3 covers 15 residues. The CDR3 reads CASSLSGPTYNEQFF. As DNA, the CDR3 is TGTGCCAGCAGCCTTAGCGGGCCTACCTACAATGAGCAGTTCTTC. Complete variable domain (other parts from reference TRBV11-3 and TRBJ2-1): EAGVVQSPRYKIIEKKQPVAFWCNPISGHNTLYWYLQNLGQGPELLIRYENEEAVDDSQLPKDRFSAERLKGVDSTLKIQPAELGDSAVYLCASSLSGPTYNEQFFGPGTRLTVL.

The rearrangement uses TRBV9 and TRBJ1-1, with D perhaps TRBD1 (5 bases). The V and J ends lost 4 bases and 11 bases respectively, with 18 bases between them. Looked up from germline, CDR1 is SGDLS and CDR2 is YYNGEE. The CDR3 sequence is 13 residues long. CDR3 sequence (DNA): TGTGCCAGCAGCACCTCCGGGACTACCGACGCTTTCTTT. Its translation is CASSTSGTTDAFF.

This clone was seen more than once but under ten times. The chain is built from TRBV10-3 and TRBJ1-5, with D possibly being TRBD1 (6 bases). Trimming pared 2 bases from V and 4 bases from J, leaving 9 bases between. The CDR3 consists of 14 residues. The V gene's germline CDR1 is ENHRY and CDR2 SYGVKD. CDR3 in amino acids: CAISEGGANQPQHF. The CDR3 DNA sequence: TGTGCCATCAGTGAGGGGGGGGCGAATCAGCCCCAGCATTTT.

The chain combines TRBV3-1 (or the pseudogene TRBV3-2) with TRBJ2-3, with D possibly being TRBD2 (7 bases). V was pared by 0 bases and J by 4 bases, with 14 bases between. The CDR3 runs to 16 residues. The germline V gene has CDR1 LGHDT and CDR2 YNNKEL (reference sequence). This chain's CDR3 is CASSQEGGLTADTQYF. The CDR3 DNA reads as TGTGCCAGCAGCCAAGAGGGGGGGCTCACGGCAGATACGCAGTATTTT.

This CDR3 is CASSLDLQGAHGNTIYF. In DNA, the CDR3 is TGTGCCAGCAGCTTAGACTTACAGGGGGCGCATGGAAACACCATATATTTT. The rearrangement joins TRBV7-6 to TRBJ1-3; 9 bases map to TRBD1. Germline V gene sequence: CDR1 SGHVS, CDR2 FNYEAQ. CDR3 length: 17 residues. V lost 1 base and J lost 3; bases outside the gene matches: 7.

The rearrangement joins TRBV11-2 to TRBJ2-2; TRBD1 matches 7 bases. From germline, CDR1 is SGHAT and CDR2 FQNNGV. The CDR3 is 18 residues long. After removal of 6 bases from V and 0 bases from J, the junction contained 13 bases not matched to a gene. The CDR3 coding sequence is TGTGCCAGCAGTCGGGACGGGACAGCCGTTACGAACACCGGGGAGCTGTTTTTT. This encodes CASSRDGTAVTNTGELFF.

Comment on this clone: Other nucleotide sequences from this sample produce the same CDR3. The chain is built from TRBV3-1 (or the pseudogene TRBV3-2) and TRBJ1-1, with D maybe TRBD1 (6 bases). Looked up from germline, CDR1 is LGHDT and CDR2 is YNNKEL (reference sequence). This CDR3 is 12 amino acids long. The V end lost 4 bases, the J end lost 7 bases, and 10 bases lay between the germline ends. CDR3 in DNA: TGTGCCAGCAGCCTACAGGGCCTTGAAGCTTTCTTT. Its translation is CASSLQGLEAFF.

This clone was detected a few times. The chain links TRBV2 to TRBJ1-5, with 7 bases lining up with TRBD1. V shed 5 bases and J 3 bases; nucleotides not matched to a gene: 7. Germline loops: CDR1 SNHLY, CDR2 FYNNEI. This CDR3 comprises 15 residues. The CDR3: CASSREQGSNQPQHF. The CDR3 DNA sequence: TGTGCCAGCAGTCGCGAACAGGGGTCCAATCAGCCCCAGCATTTT.

CDR3 coding DNA: TGTGCCAGCAGTAATCCCCGGGATGAGCAGTTCTTC. Protein product: CASSNPRDEQFF. The chain links TRBV28 to TRBJ2-1; D gene ambiguous. V was shortened by 5 bases and J by 8 bases, with 10 bases between the two germline ends. The CDR3 length is 12 residues. Germline-derived CDR1 and CDR2 are MDHEN and SYDVKM.

This rearrangement joins TRBV3-1 (or the pseudogene TRBV3-2) to TRBJ1-2; 10 bases line up with TRBD1. The V gene's germline CDR1 is LGHDT and CDR2 YNNKEL (reference sequence). V lost 4 bases to trimming and J lost 4 bases; unmatched junction nucleotides: 9. The CDR3 loop spans 16 amino acids. DNA for the CDR3: TGTGCCAGCAGCCCGAGCCCGGGACAGGGGAGCTATGGCTACACCTTC. Amino acid sequence: CASSPSPGQGSYGYTF.

This sequence joins TRBV5-6 and TRBJ2-3; 10 bases are shared with TRBD1. V lost 4 bases, J lost 4 bases, and 9 bases stayed unmatched. Germline values: CDR1 SGHDT, CDR2 YYEEEE. This CDR3 comprises 16 residues. The CDR3 protein is CASSTDRGPRADTQYF. For the CDR3, the DNA is TGTGCCAGCAGCACCGACAGGGGGCCAAGGGCAGATACGCAGTATTTT.

V gene TRBV5-1 combines with J gene TRBJ2-1; 11 bases fit TRBD2. CDR1 is SGHRS, CDR2 YFSETQ, per germline. The CDR3 runs 14 residues. With 4 bases clipped from V and 10 bases from J, the junction kept 7 bases outside the gene matches. CDR3 DNA: TGCGCCAGCAGCCTTGAACTAGCGGGAGCCGAGCAGTTCTTC. This codes for CASSLELAGAEQFF.

The rearrangement links TRBV19 to TRBJ1-1; TRBD1 might be the D (5 bases). The V gene's germline CDR1 is LNHDA and CDR2 SQIVND (reference sequence). V was pared by 4 bases and J by 5 bases, with 14 bases between. The CDR3 is made up of 14 amino acids. The CDR3 protein is CASSSAGGGTEAFF. CDR3 nucleotide sequence: TGTGCCAGTAGTAGCGCCGGGGGAGGGACTGAAGCTTTCTTT.

V gene TRBV28 combines with J gene TRBJ2-7, with 7 positions matching TRBD1. The CDR3 extends over 14 amino acids. The germline gives CDR1 MDHEN, CDR2 SYDVKM. The ends lost 2 bases at V and 6 bases at J; junction bases unmatched: 7. The DNA for the CDR3 is TGTGCCAGCAGTTTACCCGGACAGGCCCTCGAGCAGTACTTC. Protein: CASSLPGQALEQYF.